The 13 T cell receptor beta chains given below trace back to one sample, sequenced in a study of monozygotic twins with inflammatory bowel disease (dated by TCRdb to the late 2010s). The library was made by 5' RACE. TCRdb shows the sequencer as Illumina HiSeq 2500. TCRdb reprocessed the sequencing reads and holds a single record per CDR3 protein sequence, with no DNA. This sample's table lists hundreds of thousands of distinct CDR3 sequences. The ten largest account for 2.4% of the sample. The material sequenced was blood. Receptor source: a human donor with ulcerative colitis or Crohn's disease, or a healthy co-twin of an affected twin (not recorded which).

The genes are TRBV19 and TRBJ1-5; TCRdb proposes TRBD1, but this gene call is untestable without DNA. Germline V gives CDR1 LNHDA, CDR2 SQIVND (reference sequence). CDR3 length equals 14 residues. The chain's CDR3 is CASSQGVGNQPQHF.

This chain joins TRBV5-1 and TRBJ2-2; there is no DNA to check the TCRdb D call of TRBD1. This CDR3 has 16 residues. Looked up from germline, CDR1 is SGHRS and CDR2 is YFSETQ. CDR3 loop: CASSLEGAGVSGELFF.

Here the CDR3 reads CASSLVFSSYEQYF. V is TRBV5-1 and J is TRBJ2-7. In germline, CDR1 is SGHRS, CDR2 YFSETQ. The CDR3 extends over 14 amino acids.

V gene TRBV25-1 combines with J gene TRBJ1-5. CDR3 length equals 12 residues. Germline CDR1 reads MGHDK; CDR2 reads SYGVNS. The CDR3 protein is CASSKQREPQHF.

The chain couples TRBV5-1 to TRBJ2-5; TCRdb's D call of TRBD2 is untestable without DNA. CDR1 is SGHRS and CDR2 is YFSETQ in the germline V gene. The CDR3 contains 15 residues. The CDR3 region is CASSLTSGVQETQYF.

The rearrangement links TRBV20-1 to TRBJ1-2; TCRdb picks TRBD1, but there is no DNA to check that call. Germline V gives CDR1 DFQATT, CDR2 SNEGSKA (reference sequence). The CDR3 has 13 residues. The CDR3 region is CSARMGGNYGYTF.

V gene TRBV12-3 or TRBV12-4 combines with J gene TRBJ2-5; TCRdb lists TRBD1, though no DNA is available to test this call. The CDR3 has 16 amino acids. The chain's CDR3 is CASNRGRGLGQETQYF.

The genes are TRBV12-3 or TRBV12-4 and TRBJ1-1; without DNA, the TCRdb call of TRBD1 cannot be checked. This CDR3 region has 16 residues. CDR3 protein: CASSPLAGGMNTEAFF.

The rearrangement joins TRBV10-3 to TRBJ2-7; there is no DNA to check the TCRdb D call of TRBD1. Germline CDR1 is ENHRY and CDR2 is SYGVKD. The CDR3 length is 13 residues. This CDR3 reads CAISDGQDYEQYF.

The genes are TRBV20-1 and TRBJ2-1; lacking DNA, the TRBD1 call made by TCRdb goes unchecked. Germline values: CDR1 DFQATT, CDR2 SNEGSKA (reference sequence). This CDR3 comprises 14 residues. The CDR3 reads CSARAGGTYNEQFF.

The J gene is TRBJ1-2, the V gene TRBV20-1; no DNA is available, so the TRBD1 call from TCRdb remains unchecked. CDR3 length: 14 residues. Germline V lookup: CDR1 DFQATT, CDR2 SNEGSKA (reference sequence). Here the CDR3 reads CSAPQGGADYGYTF.

V is TRBV7-9 and J is TRBJ1-4. The CDR3 runs 14 residues. The germline CDR1 and CDR2 sequences are SEHNR and FQNEAQ (reference sequence). The CDR3 sequence: CASSTTRGHEKLFF.

The genes are TRBV6-2 or TRBV6-3 and TRBJ2-4. Germline V gene lookup returns CDR1 MNHEY and CDR2 SVGEGT. This CDR3 spans 12 amino acids. The CDR3 reads CASSYLGNIQYF.